These 26 T cell receptor beta chains were all obtained from the same sample, sequenced in a study of cytomegalovirus exposure and HLA in healthy donors. This PCR relied on a set of 60 Vbeta primers and 13 Jbeta primers. Assay: immunoSEQ multiplex PCR; the TCRdb copy retains only in-frame clones and omits some. Among around 150,000 clones listed, approximately 80% were seen once. The sample was PBMCs. These TCRs come from a woman aged 18-29 years in good health and CMV-seronegative.

J is TRBJ1-3 and V is TRBV29-1; TRBD1 agrees at 8 bases. This CDR3 spans 13 amino acids. V gave up 7 bases and J gave up 4 bases; unmatched junction bases: 6. Per the germline V gene, CDR1 is SQVTM and CDR2 is ANQGSEA. CDR3 sequence reads: CSGTTGAGNTIYF. CDR3 DNA sequence: TGCAGCGGGACGACAGGGGCGGGAAACACCATATATTTT.

The chain carries TRBV2 and TRBJ2-3; 10 bases are a match to TRBD2. The J segment lost 2 bases and the V segment lost 6 bases, leaving 8 bases of the junction unmatched. This CDR3 contains 16 residues. The germline CDR1 and CDR2 sequences are SNHLY and FYNNEI. CDR3 sequence reads: CASRIIAGGFTDTQYF. The DNA of the CDR3 is TGTGCCAGCAGGATAATAGCGGGGGGCTTCACAGATACGCAGTATTTT.

The J gene is TRBJ2-1, the V gene TRBV5-4; no reliable D call. V lost 0 bases and J 4 bases, leaving 5 bases between the germline ends. CDR3 size: 13 residues. Per germline, CDR1 SGHNT and CDR2 YYREEE (reference sequence). Written as DNA, the CDR3 is TGTGCCAGCAGCTTGGGGCAGTACAATGAGCAGTTCTTC. Translation: CASSLGQYNEQFF.

The rearrangement joins TRBV4-1 to TRBJ1-2; D gene ambiguous. The germline V gene has CDR1 MGHRA and CDR2 YSYEKL. The length of the CDR3 is 16 residues. V was cut by 3 bases and J by 0 bases, with 14 bases left in between. The CDR3 coding sequence is TGCGCCAGCAGCCAGACCGGACTCCTTGCTAACTATGGCTACACCTTC. Translation: CASSQTGLLANYGYTF.

This chain links TRBV6-5 with TRBJ1-3; D is uncertain. The germline V gene has CDR1 MNHEY and CDR2 SVGAGI. V lost 2 bases, J lost 3 bases, and 8 bases lay in between. CDR3 length equals 14 residues. As DNA, the CDR3 is TGTGCCAGCAGTTACGATGAGGGTGGAAACACCATATATTTT. This gives the protein CASSYDEGGNTIYF.

This clone was observed a few times. The chain carries TRBV5-1 and TRBJ1-1; no clear D gene. The CDR3 is 16 amino acids. CDR1 is SGHRS and CDR2 is YFSETQ in the germline V gene. Trimming removed 2 bases at V and 5 bases at J, with 19 bases between. The CDR3 sequence is CASSFEPGSPRTEAFF. CDR3 coding DNA: TGCGCCAGCAGCTTCGAACCGGGTTCCCCTCGGACTGAAGCTTTCTTT.

J is TRBJ2-1 and V is TRBV6-1; 8 nucleotides agree with TRBD2. This CDR3 is built from 12 residues. With V trimmed by 4 bases and J by 13 bases, 6 bases remained unmatched. Germline V gene data show CDR1 as MNHNS and CDR2 as SASEGT. The CDR3 sequence: CASSGGLALQFF. The DNA for the CDR3 is TGTGCCAGCAGTGGAGGACTAGCTCTCCAGTTCTTC.

In this sample, this clone turned up a few times. The identical CDR3 is also encoded by other nucleotide sequences in the sample. The rearrangement uses TRBV5-1 and TRBJ1-1; D is possibly TRBD1 (6 bases). The CDR3 sequence is 14 residues long. CDR1 and CDR2 (germline): SGHRS, YFSETQ. Trimming stripped 1 base from V and 4 bases from J, with 11 bases between. Here the CDR3 DNA reads TGCGCCAGCAGCTTGAGGCAGGGGAGCACTGAAGCTTTCTTT. Protein: CASSLRQGSTEAFF.

This chain uses TRBV29-1 with TRBJ1-1; D is undetermined. The V and J ends lost 1 base and 6 bases respectively, with 12 bases between them. Germline V gene lookup returns CDR1 SQVTM and CDR2 ANQGSEA. The CDR3 has 13 residues. The CDR3 loop is CSVEAYGESEAFF. CDR3 nucleotide sequence: TGCAGCGTTGAAGCATACGGGGAATCTGAAGCTTTCTTT.

This chain uses TRBV19 with TRBJ1-5, with 7 bases matching TRBD1. CDR1 and CDR2 from the germline V gene are LNHDA and SQIVND (reference sequence). The J segment lost 3 bases and the V segment lost 4 bases, leaving 9 bases of the junction unmatched. CDR3 length equals 16 residues. The CDR3 region has the DNA TGTGCCAGTAGTAGGACCGGGACAGCCAACAATCAGCCCCAGCATTTT. This translates into CASSRTGTANNQPQHF.

For this clone: The sample has other DNA sequences that encode this CDR3 too. The chain couples TRBV5-1 to TRBJ1-2; the D gene is possibly TRBD1 (6 bases). V was clipped by 0 bases and J by 0 bases, with 6 bases between them. Germline V gene lookup returns CDR1 SGHRS and CDR2 YFSETQ. This CDR3 contains 14 residues. The CDR3, as DNA: TGCGCCAGCAGCTTGGGGACAGCTAACTATGGCTACACCTTC. Translated, it gives CASSLGTANYGYTF.

The CDR3 sequence is CASSQEGGRLAGWTGELFF. The CDR3 nucleotides are TGTGCCAGCAGCCAAGAAGGAGGCAGACTAGCGGGGTGGACCGGGGAGCTGTTTTTT. V and J are TRBV4-2 and TRBJ2-2, with 11 bases lining up with TRBD2. The V segment lost 0 bases and the J segment 5 bases; nucleotides outside the gene matches: 11. The CDR3 length is 19 residues. CDR1 and CDR2 (germline): LGHNA, YNFKEQ.

The chain is built from TRBV5-1 and TRBJ1-1, with 8 bases fitting TRBD1. The germline CDR1 and CDR2 sequences are SGHRS and YFSETQ. J was trimmed by 5 bases and V by 0 bases; bases with no gene match: 6. The CDR3 runs 15 residues. For the CDR3, the DNA is TGCGCCAGCAGCTTGGGTGGCAGGGGGCCAACTGAAGCTTTCTTT. This codes for CASSLGGRGPTEAFF.

This chain connects TRBV6-1 to TRBJ2-6; 10 bases map to TRBD1. CDR1 is MNHNS and CDR2 is SASEGT in the germline V gene. The CDR3 runs 17 residues. The V and J ends lost 3 bases and 4 bases, in that order; junction bases with no gene match: 6. The CDR3 region has the DNA TGTGCCAGCAGTGACCCCGGGACAGGGGTCGGGGCCAACGTCCTGACTTTC. Protein sequence: CASSDPGTGVGANVLTF.

The chain links TRBV28 to TRBJ1-6; D may be TRBD1 (6 bases). Germline values: CDR1 MDHEN, CDR2 SYDVKM. CDR3 length: 17 amino acids. The V gene lost 6 bases and the J gene lost 8 bases, with 23 bases spanning the gap. CDR3 loop: CASSPAGSWTVDSPLHF. The CDR3 nucleotides read TGTGCCAGCAGCCCAGCTGGGTCTTGGACAGTTGATTCACCCCTCCACTTT.

The chain links TRBV4-1 to TRBJ2-2; D possibly corresponds to TRBD1 (5 bases). Between the trimmed V and J ends, which lost 4 bases and 2 bases, there was a span of 17 bases. CDR1 MGHRA and CDR2 YSYEKL come from the germline V gene. This CDR3 has 17 residues. The CDR3 is CASSPSGARANTGELFF. CDR3 nucleotides: TGCGCCAGCAGCCCAAGTGGGGCCAGGGCAAACACCGGGGAGCTGTTTTTT.

The V and J genes are TRBV28 and TRBJ1-2; D possibly corresponds to TRBD1 (6 bases). This CDR3 spans 17 amino acids. V lost 7 bases to trimming and J lost 9 bases, with 30 bases between them. Germline V gene lookup returns CDR1 MDHEN and CDR2 SYDVKM. Here the CDR3 reads CASNPGTSRTPRPSYTF. CDR3 nucleotides: TGTGCCAGCAACCCAGGGACAAGTCGAACCCCGAGGCCCAGCTACACCTTC.

V is TRBV28 and J is TRBJ1-1, with D tentatively TRBD1 (5 bases). Germline lookup yields CDR1 MDHEN and CDR2 SYDVKM. The CDR3 extends over 11 amino acids. Trimming pared 7 bases from V and 9 bases from J, leaving 12 bases between. The CDR3 bases are TGTGCCAGCAAGGCGACAGCCCAAGCTTTCTTT. Amino acid sequence: CASKATAQAFF.

V gene TRBV5-1 combines with J gene TRBJ1-2; D not certain. CDR3 length: 13 amino acids. Trimming removed 4 bases at V and 7 bases at J, with 14 bases between. The germline V gene encodes CDR1 SGHRS and CDR2 YFSETQ. The CDR3 DNA sequence: TGCGCCAGCAGCCCTAGGATGGGAGGTGGCTACACCTTC. Protein sequence: CASSPRMGGGYTF. Full variable domain (outside the CDR3, taken from reference TRBV5-1 and TRBJ1-2): KAGVTQTPRYLIKTRGQQVTLSCSPISGHRSVSWYQQTPGQGLQFLFEYFSETQRNKGNFPGRFSGRQFSNSRSEMNVSTLELGDSALYLCASSPRMGGGYTFGSGTRLTVV.

The genes are TRBV30 and TRBJ2-3, with 7 positions matching TRBD1. The CDR3 has 17 residues. The trim removed 0 bases at V and 4 bases at J, leaving 13 bases unmatched. CDR1 is GTSNPN, CDR2 SVGIG, per germline (reference sequence). CDR3 sequence reads: CAWSVGGGALYADTQYF. As DNA, the CDR3 is TGTGCCTGGAGTGTAGGGGGCGGAGCCCTTTATGCAGATACGCAGTATTTT.

The genes are TRBV5-4 and TRBJ2-1; tentatively, D is TRBD2 (7 bases). Per the germline V gene, CDR1 is SGHNT and CDR2 is YYREEE (reference sequence). The CDR3 has 16 amino acids. V dropped 4 bases and J dropped 3 bases, with 17 bases sitting between them. In DNA form, the CDR3 reads TGTGCCAGCAGCCCTGGGGCGGGGGCCATCTACAATGAGCAGTTCTTC. Protein: CASSPGAGAIYNEQFF.

DNA for the CDR3: TGTGCCAGCAGCAAACGGGCAGGGGTTGGAAACACCATATATTTT. It is translated as CASSKRAGVGNTIYF. The chain links TRBV21-1 to TRBJ1-3; the listed D gene, TRBD1, was not tested against the DNA. TRBV21-1 is classified as a pseudogene. The CDR3 runs 15 residues.

V usage is TRBV29-1 and J usage is TRBJ2-3; the D gene is possibly TRBD2 (5 bases). The germline CDR1 and CDR2 sequences are SQVTM and ANQGSEA. The V end lost 5 bases, the J end lost 1 base, and 10 bases lay between the germline ends. The CDR3 spans 13 residues. The CDR3, as DNA: TGCAGCGTTCGGAGGCGAGGCACAGATACGCAGTATTTT. Translating it yields CSVRRRGTDTQYF.

The J gene is TRBJ2-7, the V gene TRBV28; D might be TRBD1 (6 bases). CDR3 size: 14 residues. Germline lookup yields CDR1 MDHEN and CDR2 SYDVKM. V lost 7 bases and J lost 5, with 18 bases in between. DNA of the CDR3: TGTGCCAGCAATACAGGAAGGACAGTCCACGAGCAGTACTTC. Its protein is CASNTGRTVHEQYF.

The chain combines TRBV28 with TRBJ2-7; weak D call: TRBD2 (6 bases). The length of the CDR3 is 14 residues. V was trimmed by 7 bases and J by 3 bases, leaving 16 bases between them. Per germline, CDR1 MDHEN and CDR2 SYDVKM. CDR3 amino acids: CASTGGELVYEQYF. The CDR3 nucleotides read TGTGCCAGCACTGGAGGGGAACTAGTCTACGAGCAGTACTTC.

The chain couples TRBV7-8 to TRBJ2-1; 10 bases agree with TRBD2. CDR1 and CDR2 (germline): SGHVS, FQNEAQ. V shed 4 bases and J 6 bases; nucleotides not matched to a gene: 6. This CDR3 has 15 residues. As DNA, the CDR3 is TGTGCCAGCAGCTCAGGGGGACTAGCGATCAATGAGCAGTTCTTC. Its translation: CASSSGGLAINEQFF.